This T cell receptor beta chain was identified in a study of human T cells and chemical hapten exposure. This clonotype has only a few counts. Between the trimmed V and J ends, which lost 7 bases and 2 bases, there was a span of 11 bases. This CDR3 has 13 amino acids. In the authors' workflow: Samples held a median of 95,638 TCRs, range about 23,224–690,600. TCRdb fed the RACE reads into MiXCR, producing one record per CDR3 protein. Here the V and J calls rest on TCRdb's processing, not on the authors' analysis. The sample records around 350,000 distinct CDR3 sequences, around 5.5% being singletons. Documented time point: pre-sensitization, week 0. Treatment: therapeutic diphenylcyclopropenone sensitization with weekly scalp DPC.

The rearrangement uses TRBV12-3 or TRBV12-4 and TRBJ1-1; D call uncertain. Sequencing used whole blood, obtained in connection with sensitization to the hapten diphenylcyclopropenone (DPC). The receptor was derived from a woman between 18 and 29 years old with alopecia areata. Some clones in this sample may be carry-over from other donors' samples. CDR3 residues: CASTPEGNTEAFF. In nucleotides, the CDR3 is TGTGCCAGCACGCCTGAGGGTAACACTGAAGCTTTCTTT.